A selection of T cell receptor beta chains follows, all from one sample in a study of blood T cell repertoires in COVID-19. Some clones are missing from TCRdb's copy, which holds only in-frame ones; the method was immunoSEQ multiplex PCR. The sample contains about 470,000 clones, 87% of which appear only once. The specimen sequenced was PBMCs or T cells enriched from blood (not recorded which). These receptors came from a woman in her late teens or twenties who had recovered from COVID-19. The CDR3 runs from the conserved cysteine through the conserved F or W. The D gene is left open where the match is weak. Not all rows give a size; the values are once, few, many and, for expanded clones, a class.

>TRBV29-1|TRBD1|.|TRBJ2-3
TGCAGCGTCCTTTTGACAGGGTTCCACACAGATACGCAGTATTTT
CSVLLTGFHTDTQYF
>TRBV4-1|.|.|TRBJ2-2
TGCGCCAGCAGCCCTGCGGGAACCGGGGAGCTGTTTTTT
CASSPAGTGELFF
>TRBV19|.|.|TRBJ2-7
TGTGCCAGTAGTATCAAACAGGAGCCCTACGAGCAGTACTTC
CASSIKQEPYEQYF
>TRBV6-1|.|.|TRBJ1-5
TGTGCCAGCAGTGAGTCGTTGCTAAGCAATCAGCCCCAGCATTTT
CASSESLLSNQPQHF
>TRBV12-5|.|.|TRBJ1-2
TGTGCTAGTGGTTTGGTAGGCAAGTCTAGCTATGGCTACACCTTC
CASGLVGKSSYGYTF
>TRBV19|.|.|TRBJ1-4
TGTGCCAGTAGACGACCTGCGGCTAATGAAAAACTGTTTTTT
CASRRPAANEKLFF
>TRBV2|TRBD2|.|TRBJ2-7
TGTGCCAGCAGTGAATCGGGACTAGCGGGCTACGAGCAGTACTTC
CASSESGLAGYEQYF
>TRBV11-2|TRBD1|.|TRBJ1-1
TGTGCCAGCAGCTACAAGACAGGGATGAACACTGAAGCTTTCTTT
CASSYKTGMNTEAFF
>TRBV10-3|TRBD2|.|TRBJ2-1
TGTGCCATCAGTGAGTCTGTTGGCGGGGGGGACAATGAGCAGTTCTTC
CAISESVGGGDNEQFF
>TRBV19|.|.|TRBJ1-3
TGTGCCACCCGTTCCCGAAACACCATATATTTT
CATRSRNTIYF
>TRBV30|.|.|TRBJ1-3
TGTGCCTGGAAGCCATCGCCGGGGAAGAATGGAAACACCATATATTTT
CAWKPSPGKNGNTIYF
>TRBV10-3|.|.|TRBJ2-1
TGTGCCATCAGTGAAGAGCGGACTACCTACAATGAGCAGTTCTTC
CAISEERTTYNEQFF
>TRBV7-9|.|once|TRBJ1-4
TGTGCCAGCAGCCGCGTACGAGAAAAACTGTTTTTT
CASSRVREKLFF
>TRBV28|TRBD1|once|TRBJ1-1
TGTGCCAGCAGGGAGCCGGGACAGAGGAACACTGAAGCTTTCTTT
CASREPGQRNTEAFF
>TRBV7-2|TRBD1|once|TRBJ1-5
TGTGCCAGCAGCCAGGGGACAGGGGGAGGTCAGCCCCAGCATTTT
CASSQGTGGGQPQHF
>TRBV5-6|TRBD2|.|TRBJ2-1
TGTGCCAGCAGCTTTAGCGGGGGGGCCTACAATGAGCAGTTCTTC
CASSFSGGAYNEQFF
>TRBV9|TRBD1|.|TRBJ1-1
TGTGCCAGCAGCATCGGGACAGGGAGGACTGAAGCTTTCTTT
CASSIGTGRTEAFF
>TRBV12-3/TRBV12-4|.|.|TRBJ2-2
TGTGCCAGCACTTATTTGGGGGAGCTGTTTTTT
CASTYLGELFF
>TRBV29-1|.|.|TRBJ1-2
TGCAGCGTCGGGGGGAACTCAGCTAACTATGGCTACACCTTC
CSVGGNSANYGYTF
>TRBV6-5|TRBD2|.|TRBJ2-1
TGTGCCAGCAGTTTTATCGGACTAGCGGGGGGCAATGAGCAGTTCTTC
CASSFIGLAGGNEQFF
>TRBV7-3|.|once|TRBJ2-5
TGTGCCAGCAGCGACGGGCAAGAGACCCAGTACTTC
CASSDGQETQYF
>TRBV5-1|.|few|TRBJ1-1
TGCGCCAGCAGCCCCCGGGACTCACGAACGACTGAAGCTTTCTTT
CASSPRDSRTTEAFF
>TRBV9|.|.|TRBJ2-2
TGTGCCAGCAAGGGGCAGGGCACCGGGGAGCTGTTTTTT
CASKGQGTGELFF
>TRBV5-1|TRBD2|once|TRBJ2-5
TGCGCCAGCAGCTTGAGCGGGGGGCGGGTAGAGACCCAGTACTTC
CASSLSGGRVETQYF
>TRBV28|.|once|TRBJ1-5
TGTGCCAGCCGCCACGTACAGTTTAGCAATCAGCCCCAGCATTTT
CASRHVQFSNQPQHF
>TRBV18|.|.|TRBJ1-2
TGTGCCAGCTCATCCACCGGGATAAACTATGGCTACACCTTC
CASSSTGINYGYTF
>TRBV29-1|TRBD1|.|TRBJ1-1
TGCAGCGCCATGGGAAGACAGGGGGCAACTGAAGCTTTCTTT
CSAMGRQGATEAFF
>TRBV14|.|.|TRBJ1-3
TGTGCCAGCAGCCAATATAGATTCTCTGGAAACACCATATATTTT
CASSQYRFSGNTIYF
>TRBV4-1|.|.|TRBJ1-4
TGCGCCAGCAGCCGGGTCCCGGAAGGAGGGGAAAAACTGTTTTTT
CASSRVPEGGEKLFF
>TRBV5-4|.|.|TRBJ2-1
TGTGCCAGCAGCTTGTTTCGGGTACTAGACCATGAGCAGTTCTTC
CASSLFRVLDHEQFF
>TRBV19|.|.|TRBJ1-2
TGTGCCGGCCTAGTCGACAGGACCCATAGCTACACCTTC
CAGLVDRTHSYTF
>TRBV24-1|TRBD1|.|TRBJ2-5
TGTGCCACCAGTGATTCGTCGGACAGGGGAGGAGAGACCCAGTACTTC
CATSDSSDRGGETQYF
>TRBV9|.|.|TRBJ1-1
TGTGCCAGCAGCGCTCCAGGGAAATTGGGGCTCTCGAACACTGAAGCTTTCTTT
CASSAPGKLGLSNTEAFF
>TRBV11-3|.|.|TRBJ2-2
TGTGCCAGCAGCCTGAACACCGGGGAGCTGTTTTTT
CASSLNTGELFF
>TRBV30|.|once|TRBJ1-1
TGTGCCTGGAGTGTAATGGCAGTTGGTTGGTACACTGAAGCTTTCTTT
CAWSVMAVGWYTEAFF
>TRBV5-1|TRBD2|.|TRBJ2-3
TGCGCCAGCAGCCCCCTTGGGGGGCGGGGGGGCACAGATACGCAGTATTTT
CASSPLGGRGGTDTQYF
>TRBV6-5|TRBD1|.|TRBJ1-4
TGTGCCAGCAGTTATGCAGGGGGCGGCGAAAAACTGTTTTTT
CASSYAGGGEKLFF
>TRBV5-4|TRBD1|.|TRBJ1-1
TGTGCCAGCAGCTTGGACAGGGGTCGGACTGAAGCTTTCTTT
CASSLDRGRTEAFF
>TRBV5-5|.|.|TRBJ2-1
TGTGCCAGCAGCTTCCGGCAGGGTATCTACAATGAGCAGTTCTTC
CASSFRQGIYNEQFF
>TRBV7-9|.|.|TRBJ1-1
TGTGCCAGCAGCTTACCCCTCCTGAGGGAGAAGGACACTGAAGCTTTCTTT
CASSLPLLREKDTEAFF
>TRBV21-1|.|.|TRBJ1-2
TGTGCCAGCAGCGAACGACACTCTACTAACTATGGCTACACCTTC
CASSERHSTNYGYTF
>TRBV3-1/TRBV3-2|.|.|TRBJ1-2
TGTGCCAGCAGCCAAACAGTGGACTATGGCTACACCTTC
CASSQTVDYGYTF
>TRBV5-5|TRBD1|.|TRBJ1-2
TGTGCCAGCAGCCCTGGGGACAGGGCCTATGGCTACACCTTC
CASSPGDRAYGYTF
>TRBV11-3|TRBD2|.|TRBJ2-7
TGTGCCAGCAGCTTTAGCGGGGCGACCTACGAGCAGTACTTC
CASSFSGATYEQYF
>TRBV7-3|.|few|TRBJ1-1
TGTGCCAGCAGCTTAGGGCCGTCGAACACTGAAGCTTTCTTT
CASSLGPSNTEAFF
>TRBV7-9|.|.|TRBJ1-3
TGTGCCAGCAGCGGTGAGGTCTCTGGAAACACCATATATTTT
CASSGEVSGNTIYF
>TRBV15|TRBD2|.|TRBJ2-1
TGTGCCACCAGCAGGAGCGGGGGACGAAGGGAGCAGTTCTTC
CATSRSGGRREQFF
>TRBV2|.|.|TRBJ1-2
TGTGCCAGCAGTGAAGCGAGGTCAGGGATGGGTGGCTACACCTTC
CASSEARSGMGGYTF
>TRBV21-1|.|.|TRBJ1-5
TGTGCCAGTTCCAGGGGACTAAGCAATCAGCCCCAGCATTTT
CASSRGLSNQPQHF
>TRBV28|TRBD1|.|TRBJ2-3
TGTGCCAGCTTCTCTCGGACAGGAGGAGGAGATACGCAGTATTTT
CASFSRTGGGDTQYF
>TRBV30|.|.|TRBJ2-7
TGTGCCTGGAGTGTACGGAGGAGTGGGGCCTACGAGCAGTACTTC
CAWSVRRSGAYEQYF
>TRBV7-7|TRBD2|.|TRBJ2-5
TGTGCCAGCAGCCTAAACCCGGACTCCGGGGGGGAGACCCAGTACTTC
CASSLNPDSGGETQYF